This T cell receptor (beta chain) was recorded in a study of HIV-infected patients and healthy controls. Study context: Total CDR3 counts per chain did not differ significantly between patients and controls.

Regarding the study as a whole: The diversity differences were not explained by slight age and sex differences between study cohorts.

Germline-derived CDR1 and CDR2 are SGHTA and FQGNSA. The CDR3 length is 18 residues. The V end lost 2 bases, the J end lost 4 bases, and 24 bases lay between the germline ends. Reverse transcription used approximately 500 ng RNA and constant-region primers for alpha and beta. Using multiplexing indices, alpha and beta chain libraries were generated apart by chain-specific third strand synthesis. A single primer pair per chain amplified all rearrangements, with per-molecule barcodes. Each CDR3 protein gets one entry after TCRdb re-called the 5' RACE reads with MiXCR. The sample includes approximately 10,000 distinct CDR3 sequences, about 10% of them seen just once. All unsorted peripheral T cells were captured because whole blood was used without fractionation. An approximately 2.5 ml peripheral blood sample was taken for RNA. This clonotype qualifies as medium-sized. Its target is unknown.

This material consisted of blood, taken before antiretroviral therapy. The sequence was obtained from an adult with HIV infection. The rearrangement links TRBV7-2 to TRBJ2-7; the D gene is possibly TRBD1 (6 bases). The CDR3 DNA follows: TGTGCCAGCAGCTTAATCGTAAACAGGGTAGATAGAAAATACGAGCAGTACTTC. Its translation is CASSLIVNRVDRKYEQYF.